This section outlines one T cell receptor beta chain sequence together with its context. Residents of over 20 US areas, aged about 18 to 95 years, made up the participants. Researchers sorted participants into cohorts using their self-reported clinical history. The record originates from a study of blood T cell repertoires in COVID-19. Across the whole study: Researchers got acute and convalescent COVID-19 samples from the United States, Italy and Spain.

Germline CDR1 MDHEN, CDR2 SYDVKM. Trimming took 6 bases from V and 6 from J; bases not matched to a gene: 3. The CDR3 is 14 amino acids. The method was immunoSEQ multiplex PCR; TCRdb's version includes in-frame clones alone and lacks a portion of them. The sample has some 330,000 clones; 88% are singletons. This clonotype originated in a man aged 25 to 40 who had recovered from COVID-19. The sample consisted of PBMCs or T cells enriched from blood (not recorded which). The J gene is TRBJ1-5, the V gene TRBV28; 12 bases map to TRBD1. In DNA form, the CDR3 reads TGTGCCAGCAGGGGACAGGGGGCGGGTCAGCCCCAGCATTTT. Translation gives CASRGQGAGQPQHF.